What follows is one TCR beta chain and its context. The length of the CDR3 is 16 residues. The germline gives CDR1 SGHTA, CDR2 FQGTGA. Trimming removed 4 bases from V and 3 bases from J; junction bases left unmatched: 7. This specimen belongs to a study of T cell changes during pregnancy in multiple sclerosis. The protocol was immunoSEQ multiplex PCR, while the TCRdb copy is restricted to in-frame clones and leaves out a portion. This table holds fewer than 90,000 clones, about 90% found once. The TCR originated in a female donor with multiple sclerosis, enrolled in a pregnancy study. This chain links TRBV7-3 with TRBJ2-2, with 8 bases that match TRBD1. The sample was peripheral blood, taken in the second trimester of pregnancy. DNA for the CDR3: TGTGCCAGCAGCTCTCCAGGGGGCGCCGACACCGGGGAGCTGTTTTTT. Its protein is CASSSPGGADTGELFF.